The clone carrying this T cell receptor (beta chain) was counted between two and nine times. The record originates from a study of T cells in Graves' hyperthyroidism and ophthalmopathy. The CDR3 regions of TCR beta were amplified from RNA transcripts. The TCR CDR3 first-round RT-PCR relied on the HTBI primer set. MiXCR was run by TCRdb on the multiplex PCR reads, yielding one entry per CDR3 protein. The sample has over 250,000 distinct CDR3 sequences, approximately 23% seen once. Germline-derived CDR1 and CDR2 are DFQATT and SNEGSKA (reference sequence). The CDR3 has 14 residues. With 0 bases clipped from V and 15 bases from J, the junction kept 11 bases outside the gene matches. Thyroid ultrasound, orbital computed tomography, clinical symptoms, and serum thyroxine and TRAb underpinned diagnoses.

The rearrangement uses TRBV20-1 and TRBJ2-1, with TRBD2 matching over 10 bases. The receptor was isolated from a man aged 25 to 45 with Graves' ophthalmopathy. The sample was blood. The CDR3 sequence: CSARDRGSGRIMFF. In DNA, the CDR3 is TGCAGTGCTAGAGATAGGGGTAGCGGGAGGATAATGTTCTTC.